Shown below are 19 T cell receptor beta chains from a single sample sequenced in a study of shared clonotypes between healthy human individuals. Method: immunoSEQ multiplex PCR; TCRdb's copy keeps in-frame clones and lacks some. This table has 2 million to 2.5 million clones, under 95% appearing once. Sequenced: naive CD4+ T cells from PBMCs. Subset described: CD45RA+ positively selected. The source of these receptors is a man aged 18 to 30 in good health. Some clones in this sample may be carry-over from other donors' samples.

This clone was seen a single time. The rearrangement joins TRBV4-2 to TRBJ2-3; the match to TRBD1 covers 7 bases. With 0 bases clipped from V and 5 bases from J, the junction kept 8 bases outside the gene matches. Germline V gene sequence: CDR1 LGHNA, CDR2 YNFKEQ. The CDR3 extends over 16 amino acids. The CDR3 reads CASSQDGTGERDTQYF. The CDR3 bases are TGTGCCAGCAGCCAAGATGGCACAGGGGAAAGAGATACGCAGTATTTT.

The CDR3 sequence is CASSVVRGATNEKLFF. The CDR3 DNA reads TGTGCCAGCAGTGTCGTCAGGGGGGCAACTAATGAAAAACTGTTTTTT. The rearrangement joins TRBV6-1 to TRBJ1-4; 7 nucleotides line up with TRBD1. The CDR3 has 16 amino acids. The V and J ends lost 4 bases and 0 bases, in that order; junction bases with no gene match: 5. Per the germline V gene, CDR1 is MNHNS and CDR2 is SASEGT.

The CDR3 nucleotides read TGCGCCAGCAGCCCCCTCGGGTCGAGCTCCTACAATGAGCAGTTCTTC. Translated, it gives CASSPLGSSSYNEQFF. The chain joins TRBV5-1 to TRBJ2-1; D is uncertain. CDR3 size: 16 residues. Trimming shortened V by 4 bases and J by 0 bases, and 14 bases separated the two germline ends. CDR1 is SGHRS, CDR2 YFSETQ, per germline.

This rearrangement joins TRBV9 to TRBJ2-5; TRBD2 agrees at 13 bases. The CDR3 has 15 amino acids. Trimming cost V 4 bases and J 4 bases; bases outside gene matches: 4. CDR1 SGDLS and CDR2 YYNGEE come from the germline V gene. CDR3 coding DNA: TGTGCCAGCAGCCCCGGGACTAGCGGGATAGAGACCCAGTACTTC. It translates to CASSPGTSGIETQYF.

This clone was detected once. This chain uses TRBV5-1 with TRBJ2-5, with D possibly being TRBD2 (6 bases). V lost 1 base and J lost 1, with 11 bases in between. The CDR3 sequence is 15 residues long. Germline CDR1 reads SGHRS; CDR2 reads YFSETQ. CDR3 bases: TGCGCCAGCAGCTTGACGGGACTCACCCAAGAGACCCAGTACTTC. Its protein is CASSLTGLTQETQYF.

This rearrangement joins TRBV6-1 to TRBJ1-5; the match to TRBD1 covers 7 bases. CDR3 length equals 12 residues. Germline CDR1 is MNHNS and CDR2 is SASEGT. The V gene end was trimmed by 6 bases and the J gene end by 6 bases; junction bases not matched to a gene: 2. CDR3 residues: CASRTGTQPQHF. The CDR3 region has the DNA TGTGCCAGCAGGACAGGGACTCAGCCCCAGCATTTT.

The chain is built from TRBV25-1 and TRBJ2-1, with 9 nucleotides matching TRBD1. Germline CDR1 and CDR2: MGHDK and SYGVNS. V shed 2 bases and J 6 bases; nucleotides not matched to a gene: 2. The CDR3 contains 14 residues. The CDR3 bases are TGTGCCAGCAGTGAACTGACAGGGGGCAATGAGCAGTTCTTC. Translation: CASSELTGGNEQFF.

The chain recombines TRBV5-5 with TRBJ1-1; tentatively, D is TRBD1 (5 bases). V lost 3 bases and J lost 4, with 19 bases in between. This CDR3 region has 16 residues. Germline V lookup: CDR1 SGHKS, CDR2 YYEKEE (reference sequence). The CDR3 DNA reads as TGTGCCAGCAGCTCCGGGACGTCGCGGTTGTTCACTGAAGCTTTCTTT. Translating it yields CASSSGTSRLFTEAFF.

The CDR3 sequence: CASSHKGAGAGVYNEQFF. In DNA, the CDR3 is TGTGCCAGCAGCCACAAGGGAGCGGGGGCAGGGGTGTACAATGAGCAGTTCTTC. The rearrangement uses TRBV4-2 and TRBJ2-1; TRBD2 aligns across 8 bases. CDR1 is LGHNA, CDR2 YNFKEQ, per germline. After removal of 3 bases from V and 4 bases from J, the junction contained 14 bases not matched to a gene. The CDR3 spans 18 residues.

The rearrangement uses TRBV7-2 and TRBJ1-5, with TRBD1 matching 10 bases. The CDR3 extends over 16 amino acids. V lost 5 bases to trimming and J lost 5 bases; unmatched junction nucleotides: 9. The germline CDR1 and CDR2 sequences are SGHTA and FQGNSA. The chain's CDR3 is CASSPRDRGRDQPQHF. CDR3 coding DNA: TGTGCCAGCAGCCCCCGGGACAGGGGCAGGGATCAGCCCCAGCATTTT.

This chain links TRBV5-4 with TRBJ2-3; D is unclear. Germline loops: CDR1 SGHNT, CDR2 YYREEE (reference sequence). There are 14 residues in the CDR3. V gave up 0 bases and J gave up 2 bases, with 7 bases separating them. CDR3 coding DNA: TGTGCCAGCAGCTTGGCCCAGTACACAGATACGCAGTATTTT. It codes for CASSLAQYTDTQYF.

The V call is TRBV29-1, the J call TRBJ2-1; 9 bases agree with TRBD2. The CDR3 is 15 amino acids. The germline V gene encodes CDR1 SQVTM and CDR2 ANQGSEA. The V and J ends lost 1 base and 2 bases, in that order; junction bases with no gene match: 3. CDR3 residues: CSVEGAGGAYNEQFF. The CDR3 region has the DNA TGCAGCGTTGAAGGGGCGGGAGGGGCCTACAATGAGCAGTTCTTC.

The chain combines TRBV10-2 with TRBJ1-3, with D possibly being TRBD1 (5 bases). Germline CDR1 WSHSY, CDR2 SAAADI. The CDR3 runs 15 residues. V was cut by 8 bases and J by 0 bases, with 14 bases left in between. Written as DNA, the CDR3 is TGCGCCAGCTGTCGGGACGGCAGCTCTGGAAACACCATATATTTT. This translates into CASCRDGSSGNTIYF.

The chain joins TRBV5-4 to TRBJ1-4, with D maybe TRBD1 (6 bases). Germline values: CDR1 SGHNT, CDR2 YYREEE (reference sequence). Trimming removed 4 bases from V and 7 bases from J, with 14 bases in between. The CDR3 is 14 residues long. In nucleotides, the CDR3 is TGTGCCAGCAGCCCCGAGGGGGGTAGTGAAAAACTGTTTTTT. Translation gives CASSPEGGSEKLFF.

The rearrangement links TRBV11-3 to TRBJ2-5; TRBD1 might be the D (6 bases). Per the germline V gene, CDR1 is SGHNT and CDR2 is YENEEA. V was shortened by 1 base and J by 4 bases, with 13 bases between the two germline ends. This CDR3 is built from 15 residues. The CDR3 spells CASSLAGARGETQYF. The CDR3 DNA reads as TGTGCCAGCAGCTTAGCCGGGGCCAGGGGAGAGACCCAGTACTTC.

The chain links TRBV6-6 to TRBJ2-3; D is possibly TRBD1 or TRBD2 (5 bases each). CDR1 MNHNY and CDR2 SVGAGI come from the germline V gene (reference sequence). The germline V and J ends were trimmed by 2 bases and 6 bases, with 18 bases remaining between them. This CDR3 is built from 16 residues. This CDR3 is CASSYKRTDRGDTQYF. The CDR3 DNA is TGTGCCAGCAGTTACAAGCGGACTGACAGAGGGGATACGCAGTATTTT.

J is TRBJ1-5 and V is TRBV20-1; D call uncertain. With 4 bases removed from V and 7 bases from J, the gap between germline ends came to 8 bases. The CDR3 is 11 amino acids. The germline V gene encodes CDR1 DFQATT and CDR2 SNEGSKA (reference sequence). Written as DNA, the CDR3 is TGCAGTGCTACCGAGGGCCAGCCCCAGCATTTT. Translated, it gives CSATEGQPQHF.

The CDR3 sequence is CASSLARAGEKYGYTF. The DNA of the CDR3 is TGTGCCAGCAGCTTAGCGAGAGCAGGGGAGAAGTATGGCTACACCTTC. V is TRBV11-1 and J is TRBJ1-2; tentative D call: TRBD1 (6 bases). V lost 0 bases and J lost 5, with 16 bases in between. CDR1 and CDR2 from the germline V gene are SGHAT and FQDESV (reference sequence). The CDR3 consists of 16 residues.

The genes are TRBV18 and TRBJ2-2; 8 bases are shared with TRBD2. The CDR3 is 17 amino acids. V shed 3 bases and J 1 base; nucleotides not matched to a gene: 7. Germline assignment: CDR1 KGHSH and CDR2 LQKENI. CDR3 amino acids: CASSPVESGRNTGELFF. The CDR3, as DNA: TGTGCCAGCTCACCGGTCGAAAGCGGGAGGAACACCGGGGAGCTGTTTTTT.